This TCR beta chain is from a study of shared clonotypes between healthy human individuals. Trimming removed 6 bases at V and 4 bases at J, with 10 bases between. CDR1 and CDR2 (germline): MNHEY, SMNVEV (reference sequence). The CDR3 consists of 13 residues. TCRdb's copy holds only in-frame clones and misses some; the assay was immunoSEQ multiplex PCR. In the table there are 2 million to 3 million clones, around 90% of which are singletons. This chain links TRBV27 with TRBJ1-3; possible D gene TRBD1, 6 bases. The clonotype comes from a man aged 18 to 35 in good health. The sample consisted of naive CD4+ T cells sorted from blood. Subset defined: CD45RA+ positively selected. CDR3 bases: TGTGCCAGCAGCCCGGGACACGGAAACACCATATATTTT. Protein sequence: CASSPGHGNTIYF.